This TCR beta chain derives from a study of OX40 agonist ivuxolimab in advanced cancers. Study in general: Given to patients was ivuxolimab, an agonistic anti-OX40 (CD134) antibody. Patients achieving partial responses numbered three: one hepatocellular carcinoma case and two cutaneous melanoma cases.

Measured with immunoSEQ multiplex PCR; TCRdb has only the in-frame clones, and not every one. The data contain 35,000 to 45,000 clones, nearly 90% of them seen just once; the ten biggest clones take up 15% to 20%. Specimen: CD4+ or CD8+ T cells sorted from blood, collected in a trial of the OX40 agonist ivuxolimab. This TCR came from an adult with an advanced solid tumor such as melanoma, head and neck, liver or kidney cancer.

The CDR3 region has the DNA TGTGCCAGCAGCTTAGGCTGGTGGGCAGAGACCCAGTACTTC. It codes for CASSLGWWAETQYF. This chain links TRBV7-7 with TRBJ2-5; D is undetermined. The CDR3 runs 14 residues. V was shortened by 1 base and J by 4 bases, with 10 bases between the two germline ends. Germline-derived CDR1 and CDR2 are SSHAT and FNYEAQ (reference sequence).